Sequencing of this TCR beta chain was carried out in a study of tumor-infiltrating lymphocytes in oesophageal squamous cell carcinoma. TCRdb used MiXCR to reprocess the PCR reads, holding one entry per CDR3 protein. The data show under 20,000 distinct CDR3 sequences, with less than 50% seen just once and more than 25% held by the top ten. The CDR3 is 13 residues long. The germline gives CDR1 SGHTA, CDR2 FQGNSA. The sequenced sample was esophageal tumor tissue. V gene TRBV7-2 combines with J gene TRBJ2-1; D is perhaps TRBD1 (5 bases). Gene TRBJ2-5 matches the end of the DNA better, so the J call may be wrong. The sequence derives from a male donor with esophageal squamous cell carcinoma. The CDR3 reads CASSSGQIETQYF. The DNA of the CDR3 is TGTGCCAGCAGCTCAGGGCAAATAGAGACCCAGTACTTC.